This T cell receptor (beta chain) comes out of a study of OX40 agonist ivuxolimab in advanced cancers. Turning to the study itself: The dose of intravenous ivuxolimab that patients received every 2 weeks ranged from 0.01 to 10 mg/kg.

Germline-derived CDR1 and CDR2 are SGHKS and YYEKEE (reference sequence). This CDR3 spans 16 amino acids. The V and J ends lost 0 bases and 3 bases respectively, with 15 bases between them. No patient had autoimmune disease or received systemic immunosuppression. Sequenced by immunoSEQ multiplex PCR; TCRdb stores in-frame clones only, minus some. Of approximately 61,000 clones listed, approximately 89% were seen once; the top ten hold roughly a sixth. The TCR comes from an adult with an advanced solid tumor such as melanoma, head and neck, liver or kidney cancer. V and J are TRBV5-5 and TRBJ1-1, with a weak D call TRBD1 (6 bases). The sample consisted of CD4+ or CD8+ T cells sorted from blood, taken in a trial of the OX40 agonist ivuxolimab. The CDR3 loop is CASSLDLVQGYTEAFF. CDR3 nucleotides: TGTGCCAGCAGCTTGGACTTAGTCCAGGGGTACACTGAAGCTTTCTTT.